This TCR beta chain was obtained from a study of blood T cell repertoires in COVID-19. Study processing details: Reference gene primer amplification gave estimated nucleated cell counts. Only in-frame clones appear in the TCRdb table, and some are missing; sequencing was by immunoSEQ multiplex PCR. That table supplies the V and J calls and clone size; D and trimming were determined from the DNA. The data hold 350,000 or so clones, with around nine tenths observed a single time. The CDR3 is 15 amino acids. Germline V lookup: CDR1 SGHDT, CDR2 YYEEEE. V was clipped by 0 bases and J by 4 bases, with 13 bases between them. Clinical history as reported by participants underpinned cohort assignment. Exposed participants encountered a COVID-19 case during the 2 weeks preceding study entry.

This clonotype originated in a woman under 40 who had been exposed to COVID-19. This chain links TRBV5-6 with TRBJ1-2, with a possible D match to TRBD1 (6 bases). Sequenced sample: PBMCs or T cells enriched from blood (not recorded which). This chain's CDR3 is CASSLGGGPLYGYTF. In DNA, the CDR3 is TGTGCCAGCAGCTTGGGGGGGGGCCCCCTCTATGGCTACACCTTC.